A single sample gave rise to the 12 T cell receptor beta chains below, sequenced in a study of blood T cell repertoires in COVID-19. Sequenced by immunoSEQ multiplex PCR; TCRdb stores in-frame clones only, minus some. The data hold fewer than 130,000 clones, with 70% to 90% observed a single time. The sequenced material came from peripheral blood. The receptor source for this set is a human donor in a cohort sampled during active COVID-19.

This clone was counted a few times. The chain joins TRBV27 to TRBJ1-5; D perhaps matches TRBD1 (5 bases). Germline assignment: CDR1 MNHEY and CDR2 SMNVEV (reference sequence). The CDR3 spans 15 residues. V lost 5 bases and J lost 5, with 16 bases in between. CDR3 sequence reads: CASSRSGAPYQPQHF. The CDR3 region has the DNA TGTGCCAGCAGTCGGTCTGGGGCCCCTTATCAGCCCCAGCATTTT.

The gene calls are TRBV4-3 and TRBJ2-7; D gene unclear. The CDR3 extends over 15 amino acids. The germline gives CDR1 LGHNA, CDR2 YSLEER. V was pared by 0 bases and J by 2 bases, with 11 bases between. The CDR3 sequence is CASSQERLETYEQYF. In nucleotides, the CDR3 is TGCGCCAGCAGCCAAGAGAGGCTAGAGACCTACGAGCAGTACTTC.

This clone has only one observation. The chain carries TRBV28 and TRBJ2-7; 10 bases are shared with TRBD1. J gave up 0 bases and V 10 bases, and 3 bases lay outside the gene matches. CDR3 length: 13 amino acids. Germline CDR1 and CDR2: MDHEN and SYDVKM. The CDR3 bases are TGTGCCACACGGACAGGGGGCTCCTACGAGCAGTACTTC. This encodes CATRTGGSYEQYF.

The chain links TRBV9 to TRBJ2-3; 7 bases line up with TRBD2. The trim removed 6 bases at V and 2 bases at J, leaving 6 bases unmatched. The CDR3 sequence is 14 residues long. The germline V gene has CDR1 SGDLS and CDR2 YYNGEE. The CDR3, as DNA: TGTGCCAGCAAGGGCGGGGGTAACACAGATACGCAGTATTTT. It specifies CASKGGGNTDTQYF.

The chain employs TRBV4-3 and TRBJ2-6; 11 bases align to TRBD2. This CDR3 has 18 residues. Unmatched junction bases numbered 7, after V lost 4 bases and J lost 2 bases. The germline CDR1 and CDR2 sequences are LGHNA and YSLEER. The chain's CDR3 is CASSPGTSGSTGANVLTF. The CDR3 nucleotides are TGCGCCAGCAGCCCAGGCACTAGCGGGAGTACTGGGGCCAACGTCCTGACTTTC.

This clone appeared a few times. This rearrangement joins TRBV27 to TRBJ1-2; D remains ambiguous. The length of the CDR3 is 15 residues. V shed 1 base and J shed 4 bases, with 13 bases lying between them. The V gene's germline CDR1 is MNHEY and CDR2 SMNVEV (reference sequence). The CDR3 reads CASSLFLGPTYGYTF. In nucleotides, the CDR3 is TGTGCCAGCAGTTTATTCCTTGGGCCTACCTATGGCTACACCTTC.

This clone was seen just once. The chain has TRBV7-2 and TRBJ1-1, with D uncertain. The germline gives CDR1 SGHTA, CDR2 FQGNSA. The V end lost 3 bases, the J end lost 5 bases, and 10 bases lay between the germline ends. This CDR3 has 13 amino acids. CDR3 amino acids: CASSFTGRTEAFF. As DNA, the CDR3 is TGTGCCAGCAGCTTTACGGGTCGTACTGAAGCTTTCTTT. Full variable domain (outside the CDR3, taken from reference TRBV7-2 and TRBJ1-1): GAGVSQSPSNKVTEKGKDVELRCDPISGHTALYWYRQSLGQGLEFLIYFQGNSAPDKSGLPSDRFSAERTGGSVSTLTIQRTQQEDSAVYLCASSFTGRTEAFFGQGTRLTVV.

The chain is built from TRBV2 and TRBJ2-1; 10 bases match TRBD1. The CDR3 is 16 amino acids. With V trimmed by 5 bases and J by 1 base, 5 bases remained unmatched. Germline V gene data show CDR1 as SNHLY and CDR2 as FYNNEI. The DNA of the CDR3 is TGTGCCAGCAGTTTTCGACAGGGGGCATCCTACAATGAGCAGTTCTTC. Protein product: CASSFRQGASYNEQFF. The whole variable domain, filled in from reference TRBV2 and TRBJ2-1, reads EPEVTQTPSHQVTQMGQEVILRCVPISNHLYFYWYRQILGQKVEFLVSFYNNEISEKSEIFDDQFSVERPDGSNFTLKIRSTKLEDSAMYFCASSFRQGASYNEQFFGPGTRLTVL.

The gene calls are TRBV6-1 and TRBJ1-1; D gene ambiguous. The germline V gene has CDR1 MNHNS and CDR2 SASEGT. CDR3 size: 13 residues. V dropped 4 bases and J dropped 0 bases, with 6 bases sitting between them. The CDR3 DNA sequence: TGTGCCAGCAGTGCAGCCTTGAACACTGAAGCTTTCTTT. Amino acids: CASSAALNTEAFF.

J is TRBJ2-3 and V is TRBV7-3, with D tentatively TRBD1 (6 bases). V dropped 2 bases and J dropped 6 bases, with 12 bases sitting between them. Germline-derived CDR1 and CDR2 are SGHTA and FQGTGA. The CDR3 runs 14 residues. CDR3 sequence reads: CASSLDGGLDTQYF. DNA for the CDR3: TGTGCCAGCAGCTTAGATGGGGGCTTGGATACGCAGTATTTT.

This chain uses TRBV15 with TRBJ1-5; maybe TRBD1 (6 bases). Trimming removed 4 bases at V and 6 bases at J, with 16 bases between. CDR1 and CDR2 from the germline V gene are LNHNV and YYDKDF (reference sequence). This CDR3 comprises 15 residues. The chain's CDR3 is CATSKDSLMGQPQHF. In DNA form, the CDR3 reads TGTGCCACCAGCAAGGACAGTTTAATGGGTCAGCCCCAGCATTTT.

V is TRBV7-2 and J is TRBJ2-3; TRBD2 matches at 7 bases. This CDR3 contains 14 residues. The V gene end was trimmed by 5 bases and the J gene end by 5 bases; junction bases not matched to a gene: 7. CDR1 is SGHTA and CDR2 is FQGNSA in the germline V gene. The CDR3 region is CASSPGLGGDTQYF. The CDR3 DNA is TGTGCCAGCAGCCCAGGACTAGGAGGAGATACGCAGTATTTT.